This is a list of T cell receptor beta chains from one sample in a study of cytomegalovirus exposure and HLA in healthy donors. Assay: immunoSEQ multiplex PCR; the TCRdb copy retains only in-frame clones and omits some. Of some 150,000 clones listed, over 60% were seen once; the top ten hold approximately 1.8%. The sample consisted of PBMCs. Every receptor here comes from a female donor in good health and CMV-seropositive. The CDR3 runs from the conserved cysteine through the conserved F or W. D genes are given only for firm matches. Rows give clone size only sometimes, using once, few, many, or a class for an expanded clone.

j_call,d_call,v_call,clone_size,cdr3_aa,cdr3_nt
TRBJ2-1,.,TRBV7-3,.,CASSTTTTEQFF,TGTGCCAGCAGCACAACAACCACAGAGCAGTTCTTC
TRBJ1-3,TRBD1,TRBV23-1,once,CASIRGHPGTIYF,TGCGCCAGCATTAGGGGGCATCCCGGCACCATATATTTT
TRBJ1-3,.,TRBV18,few,CASSPPGGLSGNTIYF,TGTGCCAGCTCACCACCCGGGGGACTCTCTGGAAACACCATATATTTT
TRBJ2-7,.,TRBV21-1,.,CASAPLASYEQYF,TGTGCCAGCGCCCCCTTGGCATCCTACGAGCAGTACTTC
TRBJ2-6,.,TRBV6-1,.,CASSERQGNQGVLTF,TGTGCCAGCAGTGAAAGGCAGGGCAACCAGGGGGTCCTGACTTTC
TRBJ2-1,TRBD1,TRBV5-4,few,CASSRGQGSGEQFF,TGTGCCAGCAGCCGAGGACAGGGGAGCGGTGAGCAGTTCTTC
TRBJ2-7,TRBD1,TRBV6-1,once,CASSEGTGGRPYEQYF,TGTGCCAGCAGTGAAGGGACAGGGGGTAGGCCCTACGAGCAGTACTTC
TRBJ1-1,.,TRBV7-9,.,CASSLGRGEAFF,TGTGCCAGCAGCTTAGGGAGGGGTGAAGCTTTCTTT
TRBJ1-2,TRBD1,TRBV7-8,.,CASSLGQNPNYGYTF,TGTGCCAGCAGCTTGGGACAGAACCCTAACTATGGCTACACCTTC
TRBJ1-1,.,TRBV30,once,CAWSGDLYTEAFF,TGTGCCTGGAGTGGAGACTTATACACTGAAGCTTTCTTT
TRBJ2-5,TRBD2,TRBV28,.,CASSLVTGGETQYF,TGTGCCAGCAGTTTAGTAACGGGGGGGGAGACCCAGTACTTC
TRBJ2-5,.,TRBV30,.,CAWSTGRGLFETQYF,TGTGCCTGGAGTACAGGGAGGGGCCTGTTTGAGACCCAGTACTTC
TRBJ2-2,TRBD1,TRBV7-3,.,CASSRGTGTTGELFF,TGTGCCAGCAGCCGGGGGACAGGGACGACCGGGGAGCTGTTTTTT
TRBJ2-1,TRBD1,TRBV14,.,CASSRGQGYEQFF,TGTGCCAGCAGCAGGGGACAGGGTTATGAGCAGTTCTTC
TRBJ1-1,.,TRBV7-9,.,CASSPGTHTEAFF,TGTGCCAGCAGCCCCGGGACTCACACTGAAGCTTTCTTT
TRBJ1-1,TRBD1,TRBV5-8,.,CASSRRDRPEAFF,TGTGCCAGCAGCCGCCGGGACAGACCTGAAGCTTTCTTT
TRBJ1-5,.,TRBV19,.,CASSIDPRGADLYSNQPQHF,TGTGCCAGTAGTATAGATCCGCGGGGGGCGGACCTATATAGCAATCAGCCCCAGCATTTT
TRBJ2-7,TRBD1,TRBV18,.,CASSLYRGEQYF,TGTGCCAGCTCACTGTACAGGGGCGAGCAGTACTTC
TRBJ1-2,TRBD1,TRBV30,.,CAWSVGFTGGGYGYTF,TGTGCCTGGAGTGTAGGTTTCACAGGGGGCGGTTATGGCTACACCTTC
TRBJ1-2,.,TRBV5-6,once,CASSLGAVLYGYTF,TGTGCCAGCAGCTTGGGGGCCGTCCTTTATGGCTACACCTTC
TRBJ2-7,TRBD2,TRBV15,.,CATSRDLGLVRDEQYF,TGTGCCACCAGCAGAGATTTGGGACTAGTAAGGGACGAGCAGTACTTC
TRBJ2-5,.,TRBV4-1,once,CASSQDFESADQETQYF,TGCGCCAGCAGCCAAGATTTTGAATCAGCGGATCAAGAGACCCAGTACTTC
TRBJ2-2,TRBD2,TRBV2,.,CASTGIAGTGELFF,TGTGCCAGCACAGGGATAGCGGGCACCGGGGAGCTGTTTTTT
TRBJ1-3,.,TRBV15,once,CATSRGTNSGNTIYF,TGTGCCACCAGCAGAGGGACAAACTCTGGAAACACCATATATTTT
TRBJ2-1,.,TRBV28,.,CASSQGPELGPSEQFF,TGTGCCAGCAGTCAAGGGCCGGAATTGGGGCCGTCCGAGCAGTTCTTC
TRBJ1-2,.,TRBV7-9,.,CASTRGNSYGYTF,TGTGCCAGCACCCGGGGGAACTCCTATGGCTACACCTTC
TRBJ1-6,.,TRBV15,few,CATSRDGPNSPLHF,TGTGCCACCAGCAGAGATGGGCCGAATTCACCCCTCCACTTT
TRBJ2-7,TRBD2,TRBV9,once,CASSVATGGGYEQYF,TGTGCCAGCAGCGTAGCTACGGGGGGGGGCTACGAGCAGTACTTC